Following are 14 T cell receptor beta chains from one sample sequenced in a study of OX40 agonist ivuxolimab in advanced cancers. Here immunoSEQ multiplex PCR was the method, and the copy in TCRdb shows in-frame clones only, minus some. The data hold about 79,000 clones, with about 85% observed a single time. The sequencing used CD4+ or CD8+ T cells sorted from blood, collected in a trial of the OX40 agonist ivuxolimab. All receptors derive from an adult with an advanced solid tumor such as melanoma, head and neck, liver or kidney cancer.

The chain uses TRBV10-3 and TRBJ2-1; 7 bases fit TRBD1. The CDR3 has 15 amino acids. V trimming: 6 bases; J trimming: 7 bases; junction bases outside the gene matches: 12. Germline lookup yields CDR1 ENHRY and CDR2 SYGVKD. CDR3 nucleotide sequence: TGTGCCATCAGGCAGGGGGTTTACTCTACAAATGAGCAGTTCTTC. Protein: CAIRQGVYSTNEQFF.

J is TRBJ2-3 and V is TRBV7-3; 9 nucleotides match TRBD2. The CDR3 totals 15 residues. The germline V gene has CDR1 SGHTA and CDR2 FQGTGA. After removal of 5 bases from V and 4 bases from J, the junction contained 7 bases not matched to a gene. CDR3 loop: CASSRSGSVSDTQYF. CDR3 nucleotide sequence: TGTGCCAGCAGCCGTAGCGGGAGTGTTTCAGATACGCAGTATTTT.

The chain couples TRBV11-2 to TRBJ2-3; TRBD1 aligns across 10 bases. CDR1 and CDR2 (germline): SGHAT, FQNNGV. V gave up 7 bases and J gave up 4 bases; unmatched junction bases: 11. The CDR3 totals 16 residues. In DNA form, the CDR3 reads TGTGCCAGCACCCCAAGCGGGACAGGGGTGGCAGATACGCAGTATTTT. Residues: CASTPSGTGVADTQYF.

The V and J genes are TRBV7-8 and TRBJ1-3; D not resolved. V was shortened by 1 base and J by 3 bases, with 7 bases between the two germline ends. CDR1 and CDR2 (germline): SGHVS, FQNEAQ. The CDR3 covers 14 residues. The CDR3 region has the DNA TGTGCCAGCAGCTTAGGTACCTTTGGAAACACCATATATTTT. It is translated as CASSLGTFGNTIYF.

The chain couples TRBV5-1 to TRBJ1-1; D not resolved. Trimming removed 0 bases at V and 4 bases at J, with 13 bases between. The germline V gene encodes CDR1 SGHRS and CDR2 YFSETQ. CDR3 length equals 15 residues. The CDR3 protein is CASSLEATAGTEAFF. For the CDR3, the DNA is TGCGCCAGCAGCTTGGAAGCAACCGCGGGCACTGAAGCTTTCTTT.

The chain carries TRBV19 and TRBJ1-1; D is perhaps TRBD1 (5 bases). The CDR3 is made up of 13 amino acids. Germline V gene sequence: CDR1 LNHDA, CDR2 SQIVND (reference sequence). V lost 6 bases and J lost 0, with 8 bases in between. In nucleotides, the CDR3 is TGTGCCAGTAGCCCACAGGTGAACACTGAAGCTTTCTTT. Amino acid sequence: CASSPQVNTEAFF.

The chain employs TRBV2 and TRBJ2-7; D possibly uses TRBD1 or TRBD2 (5 bases each). V lost 3 bases and J lost 2, with 17 bases in between. The CDR3 totals 16 residues. Germline assignment: CDR1 SNHLY and CDR2 FYNNEI. In DNA form, the CDR3 reads TGTGCCAGCAGTGAGGGGGTGCGCAGAAAACCCTACGAGCAGTACTTC. This codes for CASSEGVRRKPYEQYF.

The rearrangement joins TRBV19 to TRBJ2-1; unclear D gene. V was clipped by 3 bases and J by 7 bases, with 16 bases between them. This CDR3 region has 15 residues. Germline values: CDR1 LNHDA, CDR2 SQIVND (reference sequence). DNA for the CDR3: TGTGCCAGTAGTATCGTTGGGGAATGGGGTAATGAGCAGTTCTTC. Its translation: CASSIVGEWGNEQFF.

The chain is built from TRBV11-3 and TRBJ2-3; D is unclear. V lost 3 bases and J lost 0, with 4 bases in between. Germline-derived CDR1 and CDR2 are SGHNT and YENEEA. There are 13 residues in the CDR3. The DNA of the CDR3 is TGTGCCAGCAGCTTTAGTAGCACAGATACGCAGTATTTT. It yields the protein CASSFSSTDTQYF.

This chain joins TRBV15 and TRBJ2-6; unclear D gene. Germline lookup yields CDR1 LNHNV and CDR2 YYDKDF (reference sequence). The CDR3 totals 15 residues. V was pared by 1 base and J by 0 bases, with 4 bases between. CDR3 sequence (DNA): TGTGCCACCAGCAGAGGTCCCTCTGGGGCCAACGTCCTGACTTTC. Its translation: CATSRGPSGANVLTF.

V gene TRBV2 combines with J gene TRBJ2-7; D is possibly TRBD1 (6 bases). Trimming cost V 7 bases and J 2 bases, with 12 bases left between them. This CDR3 comprises 13 residues. Germline lookup yields CDR1 SNHLY and CDR2 FYNNEI. The CDR3, as DNA: TGTGCCAGCAATCGAGACAGGACCTACGAGCAGTACTTC. Protein product: CASNRDRTYEQYF. The whole variable domain, remainder taken from reference TRBV2 and TRBJ2-7, is EPEVTQTPSHQVTQMGQEVILRCVPISNHLYFYWYRQILGQKVEFLVSFYNNEISEKSEIFDDQFSVERPDGSNFTLKIRSTKLEDSAMYFCASNRDRTYEQYFGPGTRLTVT.

V usage is TRBV7-9 and J usage is TRBJ2-1, with D maybe TRBD2 (5 bases). Trimming pared 3 bases from V and 4 bases from J, leaving 13 bases between. CDR1 SEHNR and CDR2 FQNEAQ come from the germline V gene (reference sequence). This CDR3 is built from 15 residues. The CDR3 is CASSLRNGLYNEQFF. The CDR3 nucleotides read TGTGCCAGCAGCTTGAGGAATGGACTTTACAATGAGCAGTTCTTC.

V usage is TRBV5-1 and J usage is TRBJ2-2, with D maybe TRBD2 (6 bases). Germline CDR1 is SGHRS and CDR2 is YFSETQ. The V end lost 4 bases, the J end lost 0 bases, and 10 bases lay between the germline ends. This CDR3 has 15 amino acids. The DNA of the CDR3 is TGCGCCAGCAGCACCTCTAGCGCGAACACCGGGGAGCTGTTTTTT. Protein: CASSTSSANTGELFF.

This sequence joins TRBV7-9 and TRBJ1-1; TRBD1 agrees at 7 bases. Germline V lookup: CDR1 SEHNR, CDR2 FQNEAQ (reference sequence). V shed 5 bases and J 0 bases; nucleotides not matched to a gene: 3. The CDR3 contains 14 residues. CDR3 in DNA: TGTGCCAGCAGCCTACAGGGGATGAACACTGAAGCTTTCTTT. It encodes CASSLQGMNTEAFF.